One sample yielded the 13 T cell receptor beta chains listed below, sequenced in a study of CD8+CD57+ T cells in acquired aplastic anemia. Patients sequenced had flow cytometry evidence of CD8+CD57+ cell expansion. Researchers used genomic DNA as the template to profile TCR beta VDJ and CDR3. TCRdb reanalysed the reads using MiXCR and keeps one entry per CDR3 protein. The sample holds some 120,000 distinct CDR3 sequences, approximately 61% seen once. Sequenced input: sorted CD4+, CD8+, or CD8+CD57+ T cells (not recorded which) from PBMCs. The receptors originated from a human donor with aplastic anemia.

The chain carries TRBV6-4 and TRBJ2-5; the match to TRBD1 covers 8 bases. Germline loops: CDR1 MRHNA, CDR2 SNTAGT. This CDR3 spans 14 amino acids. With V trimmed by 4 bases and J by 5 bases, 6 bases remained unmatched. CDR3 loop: CASSVTGGLETQYF. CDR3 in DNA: TGTGCCAGCAGTGTAACAGGGGGATTGGAGACCCAGTACTTC.

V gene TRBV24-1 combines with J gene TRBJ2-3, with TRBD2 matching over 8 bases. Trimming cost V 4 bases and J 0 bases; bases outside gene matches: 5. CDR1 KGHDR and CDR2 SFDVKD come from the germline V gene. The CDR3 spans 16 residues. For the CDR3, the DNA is TGTGCCACCAGTGACCCGACTAGCGCTAGCACAGATACGCAGTATTTT. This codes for CATSDPTSASTDTQYF.

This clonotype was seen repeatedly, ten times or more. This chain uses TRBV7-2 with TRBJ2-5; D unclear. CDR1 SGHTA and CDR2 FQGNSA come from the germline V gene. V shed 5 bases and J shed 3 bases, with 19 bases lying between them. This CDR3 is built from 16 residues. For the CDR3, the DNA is TGTGCCAGCAGCCCAAACCCTGACCTGGTGAAAGAGACCCAGTACTTC. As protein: CASSPNPDLVKETQYF. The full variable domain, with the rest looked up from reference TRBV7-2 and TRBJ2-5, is GAGVSQSPSNKVTEKGKDVELRCDPISGHTALYWYRQSLGQGLEFLIYFQGNSAPDKSGLPSDRFSAERTGGSVSTLTIQRTQQEDSAVYLCASSPNPDLVKETQYFGPGTRLLVL.

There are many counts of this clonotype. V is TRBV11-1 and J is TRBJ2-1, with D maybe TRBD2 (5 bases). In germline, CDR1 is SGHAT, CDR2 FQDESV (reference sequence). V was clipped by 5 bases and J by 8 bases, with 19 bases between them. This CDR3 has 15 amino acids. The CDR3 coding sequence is TGTGCCAGCAGCCTAGTGGGGTCGGGAATCCATGAGCAGTTCTTC. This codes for CASSLVGSGIHEQFF.

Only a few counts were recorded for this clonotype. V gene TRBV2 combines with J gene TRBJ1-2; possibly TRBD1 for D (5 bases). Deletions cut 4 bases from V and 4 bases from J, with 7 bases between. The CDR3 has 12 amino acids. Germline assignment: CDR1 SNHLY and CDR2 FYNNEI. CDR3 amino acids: CASSAGLYGYTF. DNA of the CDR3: TGTGCCAGCAGTGCAGGGCTCTATGGCTACACCTTC.

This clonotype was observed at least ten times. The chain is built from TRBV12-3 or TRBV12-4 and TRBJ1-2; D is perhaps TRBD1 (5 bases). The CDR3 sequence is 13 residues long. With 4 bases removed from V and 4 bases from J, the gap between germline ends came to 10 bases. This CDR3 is CASSWGELYGYTF. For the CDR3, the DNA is TGTGCCAGCAGTTGGGGGGAGCTCTATGGCTACACCTTC.

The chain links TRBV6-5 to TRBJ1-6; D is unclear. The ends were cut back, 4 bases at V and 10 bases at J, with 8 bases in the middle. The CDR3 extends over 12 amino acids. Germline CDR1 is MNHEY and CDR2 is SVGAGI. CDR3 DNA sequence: TGTGCCAGCAGTTGGACGGGCTCACCCCTCCACTTT. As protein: CASSWTGSPLHF.

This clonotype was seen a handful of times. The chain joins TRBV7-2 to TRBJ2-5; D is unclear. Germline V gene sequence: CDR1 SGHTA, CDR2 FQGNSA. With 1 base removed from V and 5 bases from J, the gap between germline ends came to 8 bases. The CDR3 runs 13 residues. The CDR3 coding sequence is TGTGCCAGCAGCTTAGGTGGTGTGGAGACCCAGTACTTC. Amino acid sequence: CASSLGGVETQYF.

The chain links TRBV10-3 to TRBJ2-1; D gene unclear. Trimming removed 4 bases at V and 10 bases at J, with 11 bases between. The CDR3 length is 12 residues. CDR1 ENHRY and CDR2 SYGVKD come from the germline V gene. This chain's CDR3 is CAISGLGLEQFF. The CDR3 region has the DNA TGTGCCATCAGTGGTCTTGGGCTGGAGCAGTTCTTC.

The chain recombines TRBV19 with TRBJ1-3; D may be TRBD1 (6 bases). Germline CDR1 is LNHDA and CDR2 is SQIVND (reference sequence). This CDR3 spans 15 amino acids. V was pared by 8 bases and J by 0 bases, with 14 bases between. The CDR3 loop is CASCVQGHSGNTIYF. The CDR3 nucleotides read TGTGCCAGTTGCGTACAGGGTCACTCTGGAAACACCATATATTTT.

CDR3 sequence reads: CASSGSSRNSPLHF. The DNA for the CDR3 is TGTGCCAGCAGTGGCTCGTCCCGGAATTCACCCCTCCACTTT. The rearrangement joins TRBV6-4 to TRBJ1-6; the D is unclear. CDR3 length equals 14 residues. V was cut by 4 bases and J by 7 bases, with 11 bases left in between. The germline gives CDR1 MRHNA, CDR2 SNTAGT.

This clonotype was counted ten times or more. The CDR3, as DNA: TGTGCCAGCAGCTACAACAGGGGGAACTCCTACGAGCAGTACTTC. It yields the protein CASSYNRGNSYEQYF. The chain links TRBV7-6 to TRBJ2-7; 8 bases align to TRBD1. This CDR3 spans 15 amino acids. CDR1 and CDR2 (germline): SGHVS, FNYEAQ. Trimming at V came to 4 bases and at J to 0 bases, leaving 5 bases not matched to a gene.

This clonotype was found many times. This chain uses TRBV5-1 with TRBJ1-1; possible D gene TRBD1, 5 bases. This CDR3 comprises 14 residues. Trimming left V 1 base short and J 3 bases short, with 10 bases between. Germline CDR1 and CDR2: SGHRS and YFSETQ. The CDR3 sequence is CASSLTGVYTEAFF. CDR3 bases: TGCGCCAGCAGCTTGACGGGGGTCTACACTGAAGCTTTCTTT.